A selection of T cell receptor beta chains follows, all from one sample in a study of T cell responses to AZD1222 COVID-19 vaccine. The repertoire was sequenced with immunoSEQ multiplex PCR; TCRdb's copy has only in-frame clones and lacks some. The sample holds 95,000 to 110,000 clones; approximately 86% are singletons and the top ten take 3.3%. The sequencing here drew on peripheral blood, taken 28 days after the second dose of the MenACWY control vaccine. Every receptor here comes from an adult who received the MenACWY meningococcal vaccine as a control. The CDR3 runs from the conserved cysteine through the conserved F or W. The D gene is left open where the match is weak. For some rows the clone size is stated as once, few or many, or as a class when expanded; others skip it.

d_gene	abundance	j_gene	v_gene	CDR3nt	CDR3aa
NA	NA	TRBJ1-4	TRBV4-1	TGCGCCAGCAGCCAAGATTTGACGGGGCAGGAGCTCAAAAAACTGTTTTTT	CASSQDLTGQELKKLFF
TRBD2	NA	TRBJ2-1	TRBV6-5	TGTGCCAGCATAACGGGGGGACTACATAATGAGCAGTTCTTC	CASITGGLHNEQFF
TRBD1	NA	TRBJ1-6	TRBV3-1/TRBV3-2	TGTGCCAGCAGGCCCACAGGGGTCTCACCCCTCCACTTT	CASRPTGVSPLHF
NA	NA	TRBJ2-6	TRBV6-6	TGTGCCAGCAGCCGAGGGACTGCTAGCGTGCGGGGGGCCAACGTCCTGACTTTC	CASSRGTASVRGANVLTF
NA	few	TRBJ1-4	TRBV28	TGTGCCAGCAGTTTCGGGCTCACCAAACTGTTTTTT	CASSFGLTKLFF
NA	few	TRBJ1-1	TRBV29-1	TGCAGCGCGGGCAGGGCGACGAACACTGAAGCTTTCTTT	CSAGRATNTEAFF
TRBD1	NA	TRBJ1-1	TRBV6-5	TGTGCCAGCAGTTTTCCGGGACAGGGTGGGAGAGGAGCTTTCTTT	CASSFPGQGGRGAFF
NA	once	TRBJ1-2	TRBV7-8	TGTGCCAGCAGCTTGGGGACATCTACCTATGGCTACACCTTC	CASSLGTSTYGYTF
NA	NA	TRBJ1-3	TRBV4-3	TGCGCCAGCAGCCAAGCTCCCTCACTTAGTAGGGGTGGTGGAAACACCATATATTTT	CASSQAPSLSRGGGNTIYF
TRBD1	NA	TRBJ1-2	TRBV6-1	TGTGCCAGCAGTGAAGGGAGTCAGGGGGATGGCTACACCTTC	CASSEGSQGDGYTF
NA	NA	TRBJ1-1	TRBV2	TGTGCCAGCAGTGTGGGTGGTGGTGGCACTGAAGCTTTCTTT	CASSVGGGGTEAFF
NA	NA	TRBJ2-3	TRBV6-2/TRBV6-3	TGTGCCAGCAGTTACTCGAGCCTGAGAACAGATACGCAGTATTTT	CASSYSSLRTDTQYF
NA	NA	TRBJ2-7	TRBV5-1	TGCGCCAGCAGCTTGTTAACAATCAGGTACGAGCAGTACTTC	CASSLLTIRYEQYF
TRBD1	NA	TRBJ2-7	TRBV7-2	TGTGCCAGCAGCTTAATGGGACAGGTTTCCTACGAGCAGTACTTC	CASSLMGQVSYEQYF
TRBD1	NA	TRBJ1-2	TRBV27	TGTGCCAGCAGTTTATCTTTACGGGACAGGGTGGGATATGGCTACACCTTC	CASSLSLRDRVGYGYTF
TRBD1	NA	TRBJ2-1	TRBV3-1/TRBV3-2	TGTGCCAGCAGCCAAGAGTCTGAGACAGGGATCTACAATGAGCAGTTCTTC	CASSQESETGIYNEQFF
NA	NA	TRBJ2-5	TRBV28	TGTGCCAGCAGTTTAATAGCCCCAGAGACCCAGTACTTC	CASSLIAPETQYF
NA	NA	TRBJ1-1	TRBV4-1	TGCGCCAGCAGCCAAGAGACAGGCGAGGGTTTCTTT	CASSQETGEGFF
NA	NA	TRBJ2-7	TRBV27	TGTGCCAGCAGTTTGAAAGGGGCCCTCTACGAGCAGTACTTC	CASSLKGALYEQYF
NA	NA	TRBJ1-6	TRBV6-5	TGTGCCAGCAGACAATATAATTCACCCCTCCACTTT	CASRQYNSPLHF
TRBD2	NA	TRBJ2-2	TRBV5-1	TGCGCCAGCCGGCTTATAGCGGGGGGTCACGGGGAGCTGTTTTTT	CASRLIAGGHGELFF
TRBD1	once	TRBJ1-2	TRBV18	TGTGCCAGCTCACCAGGCCACATATCGACAGGGGATGGCTACACCTTC	CASSPGHISTGDGYTF
TRBD2	once	TRBJ2-7	TRBV3-1/TRBV3-2	TGTGCCAGCAGCCAAGATTGGGGGGGGTGGTCCGAGCAGTACTTC	CASSQDWGGWSEQYF
NA	once	TRBJ1-6	TRBV2	TGTGCCAGTATCGTGGACCCAGGGTTTAATTCACCCCTCCACTTT	CASIVDPGFNSPLHF
NA	NA	TRBJ2-3	TRBV24-1	TGTGCCACCGGGGGACAACCATTTTCCGGGGGGAGCACAGATACGCAGTATTTT	CATGGQPFSGGSTDTQYF
NA	NA	TRBJ1-3	TRBV6-5	TGTGCCAGCAGTTACTCAGTCGGGGGAAACACCATATATTTT	CASSYSVGGNTIYF
NA	NA	TRBJ1-1	TRBV28	TGTGCCAGCACCCTTCTGGGGACGAACACTGAAGCTTTCTTT	CASTLLGTNTEAFF
NA	NA	TRBJ2-5	TRBV5-4	TGTGCCAGCAGCTTGGGGAAGGGGGCCCAGTACTTC	CASSLGKGAQYF
TRBD1	NA	TRBJ1-2	TRBV14	TGTGCCAGCAGCCAAGGGACAGGGGGTCAAATTGGCTACACCTTC	CASSQGTGGQIGYTF
NA	NA	TRBJ1-2	TRBV11-2	TGTGCCAGCAGCTTAGGAGCAGGGGCCGCGGGTGGCTACACCTTC	CASSLGAGAAGGYTF
NA	NA	TRBJ2-7	TRBV4-3	TGCGCCAGCAGCCAAGATCTAAGGGACGGGGGCCTTACCTACGAGCAGTACTTC	CASSQDLRDGGLTYEQYF
NA	NA	TRBJ2-2	TRBV7-3	TGTGCCAGCAGCCAGACACTGAACACCGGGGAGCTGTTTTTT	CASSQTLNTGELFF
TRBD1	NA	TRBJ1-5	TRBV28	TGTGCCAGCAGACCCGGGACAGGGGGTAGTCAGCCCCAGCATTTT	CASRPGTGGSQPQHF
NA	NA	TRBJ1-2	TRBV7-2	TGTGCCAGCAGCTTAGAGGGCTATGGCTACACCTTC	CASSLEGYGYTF
NA	NA	TRBJ1-1	TRBV18	TGTGCCAGCTCACTGGACAGGAACACTGAAGCTTTCTTT	CASSLDRNTEAFF
NA	once	TRBJ1-2	TRBV6-5	TGTGCCAGCAGTAAGACCCTATCCTATGGCTACACCTTC	CASSKTLSYGYTF
NA	few	TRBJ2-3	TRBV5-8	TGTGCCAGCAGCCCCGGCAGGTGGGGAACAGATACGCAGTATTTT	CASSPGRWGTDTQYF
TRBD2	NA	TRBJ2-5	TRBV2	TGTGCCAGCAGCGGACTACTAGCGGGGGGGGAGACCCAGTACTTC	CASSGLLAGGETQYF
NA	NA	TRBJ2-6	TRBV4-2	TGTGCCAGCAGAAGGGTTGCTGGGGCCAACGTCCTGACTTTC	CASRRVAGANVLTF
NA	NA	TRBJ1-1	TRBV3-1/TRBV3-2	TGTGCCAGCAGCACGTCGGACAGTAACACTGAAGCTTTCTTT	CASSTSDSNTEAFF
NA	once	TRBJ1-2	TRBV28	TGTGCCAGCAGCTCTGACAGACCCTCGGTTAACTATGGCTACACCTTC	CASSSDRPSVNYGYTF
NA	NA	TRBJ1-2	TRBV3-1/TRBV3-2	TGTGCCAGCAGCCGGCGGGGTCCTGATGGCTACACCTTC	CASSRRGPDGYTF
NA	NA	TRBJ1-2	TRBV6-6	TGTGCCAGCACCATAATGGGGGGTCTTGGCTACACCTTC	CASTIMGGLGYTF
NA	NA	TRBJ2-2	TRBV6-5	TGTGCCAGCAGACTATTCGGGGAGCTGTTTTTT	CASRLFGELFF
NA	NA	TRBJ1-1	TRBV10-3	TGTGCCATCAGTGAGAGTACAGTAAACACTGAAGCTTTCTTT	CAISESTVNTEAFF
NA	NA	TRBJ2-7	TRBV15	TGTGCCACCAGCAGAGACGGTGGAACCTACGAGCAGTACTTC	CATSRDGGTYEQYF
TRBD1	NA	TRBJ2-2	TRBV28	TGTGCCAGCAGCCAAACAGGGGTCACCACCGGGGAGCTGTTTTTT	CASSQTGVTTGELFF
NA	NA	TRBJ1-4	TRBV7-9	TGTGCCAGCAGCCCCGACAGGTTAGGTGAAAAACTGTTTTTT	CASSPDRLGEKLFF
NA	NA	TRBJ2-1	TRBV19	TGTGCCAGTAGGGGGCCCGGGGGCAAGAAAAGCTCCTACAATGAGCAGTTCTTC	CASRGPGGKKSSYNEQFF
NA	NA	TRBJ2-5	TRBV3-1/TRBV3-2	TGTGCCAGCAGCCAATGGCAGCAAGAGACCCAGTACTTC	CASSQWQQETQYF
TRBD1	NA	TRBJ2-5	TRBV9	TGTGCCAGCAGCGTCTCCGAGACAGGGGGCGGAGTGAGGGAGACCCAGTACTTC	CASSVSETGGGVRETQYF
NA	NA	TRBJ1-1	TRBV7-9	TGTGCCAGCAGCTTAGATGTTGTGAACACTGAAGCTTTCTTT	CASSLDVVNTEAFF
NA	NA	TRBJ1-2	TRBV3-1/TRBV3-2	TGTGCCAGCAGCCCCGGACAGCTCTATGGCTACACCTTC	CASSPGQLYGYTF
TRBD1	NA	TRBJ1-4	TRBV5-3	TGTGCCAGAAGCTTAGGATGGACAGGGTGCGAAAAACTGTTTTTT	CARSLGWTGCEKLFF
NA	NA	TRBJ1-2	TRBV29-1	TGCAGCGTTGGCGAGGGAAACTATGGCTACACCTTC	CSVGEGNYGYTF
NA	NA	TRBJ2-5	TRBV3-1/TRBV3-2	TGTGCCAGCAGCCCCGGGACAATCCAAGAGACCCAGTACTTC	CASSPGTIQETQYF
NA	NA	TRBJ1-6	TRBV19	TGTGCCAGTAGATACAGGGATTCACCCCTCCACTTT	CASRYRDSPLHF
NA	NA	TRBJ2-2	TRBV27	TGTGCCAGCAGTTTATCGTTAGGGGAGACAGTTCCGCGGGACACCGGGGAGCTGTTTTTT	CASSLSLGETVPRDTGELFF
NA	few	TRBJ1-6	TRBV27	TGTGCCAGCAGTCGCGCCGGGACTGGGAGCTCCTATAATTCACCCCTCCACTTT	CASSRAGTGSSYNSPLHF